This TCR beta chain was identified in a study of breast tumors, draining lymph nodes, adjacent tissues. Study-wide results and limits: Luminal-like breast cancer showed significantly greater tumor-nontumor repertoire similarity than basal-like breast cancer did. Tumor repertoires ranked between lymph nodes and nontumor tissue in diversity, with V and J gene preferences. Findings are consistent with lymph node origin and intratumoral expansion of most tumor T cells.

This clonotype was recorded many times. Its antigen is currently unknown. TCRdb processed the multiplex PCR reads anew with MiXCR; each CDR3 protein has one entry. The repertoire consists of around 140,000 distinct CDR3 sequences, with approximately 20% occurring once and the leading ten covering 2.6%. Germline CDR1 is LGHNA and CDR2 is YSLEER. This CDR3 has 15 residues. The ends were cut back, 3 bases at V and 4 bases at J, with 16 bases in the middle. The lymph nodes were axillary draining lymph nodes from breast cancer patients. The clonotype originates from a female donor with breast cancer. Some clones in this sample may be carry-over from other donors' samples. The chain is built from TRBV4-3 and TRBJ2-7, with a weak D call TRBD1 (6 bases). The specimen sequenced was axillary lymph node tissue. CDR3 bases: TGCGCCAGCAGCCAGGAAGTGGGGGCTGGGTACGAGCAGTACTTC. This codes for CASSQEVGAGYEQYF.